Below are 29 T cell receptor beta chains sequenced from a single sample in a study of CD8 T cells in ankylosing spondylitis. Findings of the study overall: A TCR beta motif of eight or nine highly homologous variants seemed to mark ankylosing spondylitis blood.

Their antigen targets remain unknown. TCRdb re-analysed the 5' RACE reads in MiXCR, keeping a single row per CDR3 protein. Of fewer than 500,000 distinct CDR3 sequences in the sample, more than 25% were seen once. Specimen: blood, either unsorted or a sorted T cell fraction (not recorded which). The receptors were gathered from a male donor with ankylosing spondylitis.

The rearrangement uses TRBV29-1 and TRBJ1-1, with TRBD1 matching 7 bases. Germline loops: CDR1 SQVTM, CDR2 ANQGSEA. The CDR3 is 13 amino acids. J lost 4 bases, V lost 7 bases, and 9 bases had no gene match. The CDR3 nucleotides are TGCAGCGCCTTAGACAGGGTGGCCACTGAAGCTTTCTTT. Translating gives CSALDRVATEAFF.

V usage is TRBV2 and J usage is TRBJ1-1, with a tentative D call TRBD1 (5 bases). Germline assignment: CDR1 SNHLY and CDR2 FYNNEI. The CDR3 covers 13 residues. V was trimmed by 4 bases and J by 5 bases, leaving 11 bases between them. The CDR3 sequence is CASSVKGSTEAFF. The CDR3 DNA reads TGTGCCAGCAGTGTGAAGGGGAGTACTGAAGCTTTCTTT.

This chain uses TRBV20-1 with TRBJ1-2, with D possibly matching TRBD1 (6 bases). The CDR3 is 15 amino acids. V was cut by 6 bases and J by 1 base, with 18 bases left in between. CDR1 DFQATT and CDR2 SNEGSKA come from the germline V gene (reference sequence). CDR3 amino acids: CSARDTRFINYGYTF. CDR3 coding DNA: TGCAGTGCGAGGGACACCCGCTTTATTAACTATGGCTACACCTTC.

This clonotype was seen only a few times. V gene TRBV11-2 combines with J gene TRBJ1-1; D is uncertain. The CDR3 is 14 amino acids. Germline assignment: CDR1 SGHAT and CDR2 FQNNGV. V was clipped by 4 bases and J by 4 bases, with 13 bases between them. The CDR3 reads CASSSSSLSTEAFF. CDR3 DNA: TGTGCCAGCAGCTCATCCAGTCTGTCCACTGAAGCTTTCTTT. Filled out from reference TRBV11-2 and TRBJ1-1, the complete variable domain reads EAGVAQSPRYKIIEKRQSVAFWCNPISGHATLYWYQQILGQGPKLLIQFQNNGVVDDSQLPKDRFSAERLKGVDSTLKIQPAKLEDSAVYLCASSSSSLSTEAFFGQGTRLTVV.

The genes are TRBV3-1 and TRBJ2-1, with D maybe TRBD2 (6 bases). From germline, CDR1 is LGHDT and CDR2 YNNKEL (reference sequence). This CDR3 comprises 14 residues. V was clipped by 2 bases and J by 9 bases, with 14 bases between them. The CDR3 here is CASSQLGLPGEQFF. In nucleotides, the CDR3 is TGTGCCAGCAGCCAATTGGGACTCCCTGGTGAGCAGTTCTTC.

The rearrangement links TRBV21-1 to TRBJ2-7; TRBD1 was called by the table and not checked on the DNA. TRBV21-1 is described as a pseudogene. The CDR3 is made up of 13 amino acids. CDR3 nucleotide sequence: TGTGCCAGCGTTTACAGGGGAACCTACGAGCAGTACGTC. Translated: CASVYRGTYEQYV.

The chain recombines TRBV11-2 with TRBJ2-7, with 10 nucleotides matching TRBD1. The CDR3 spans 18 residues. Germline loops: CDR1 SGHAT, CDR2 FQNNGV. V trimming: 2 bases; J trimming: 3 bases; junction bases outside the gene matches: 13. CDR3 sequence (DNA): TGTGCCAGCAGCTTAAGAGTTCCAGGACAGGGGGACCTCTACGAGCAGTACTTC. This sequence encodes CASSLRVPGQGDLYEQYF.

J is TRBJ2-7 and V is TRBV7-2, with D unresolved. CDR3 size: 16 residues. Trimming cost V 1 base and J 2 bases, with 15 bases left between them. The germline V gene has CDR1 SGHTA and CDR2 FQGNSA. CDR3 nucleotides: TGTGCCAGCAGCTTAGGAGTTGGGTTAGGGACCTACGAGCAGTACTTC. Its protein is CASSLGVGLGTYEQYF.

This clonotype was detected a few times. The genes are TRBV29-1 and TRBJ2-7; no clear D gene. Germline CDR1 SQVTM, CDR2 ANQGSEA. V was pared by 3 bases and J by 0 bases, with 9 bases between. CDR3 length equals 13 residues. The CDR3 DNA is TGCAGCGTTGACGTAGGGCACTCCTACGAGCAGTACTTC. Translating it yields CSVDVGHSYEQYF.

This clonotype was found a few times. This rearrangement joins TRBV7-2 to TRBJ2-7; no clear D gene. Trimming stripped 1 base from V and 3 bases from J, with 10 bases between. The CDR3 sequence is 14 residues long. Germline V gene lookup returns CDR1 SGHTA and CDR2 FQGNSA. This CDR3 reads CASSLGRKFYEQYF. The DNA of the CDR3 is TGTGCCAGCAGCTTAGGCCGGAAATTCTACGAGCAGTACTTC. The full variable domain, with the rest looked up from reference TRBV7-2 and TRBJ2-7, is GAGVSQSPSNKVTEKGKDVELRCDPISGHTALYWYRQSLGQGLEFLIYFQGNSAPDKSGLPSDRFSAERTGGSVSTLTIQRTQQEDSAVYLCASSLGRKFYEQYFGPGTRLTVT.

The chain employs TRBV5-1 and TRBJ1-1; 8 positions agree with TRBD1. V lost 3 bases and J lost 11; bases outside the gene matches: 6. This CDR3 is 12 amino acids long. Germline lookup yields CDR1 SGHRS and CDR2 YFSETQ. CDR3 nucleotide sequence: TGCGCCAGCAGCTACCGGACAGGGTCGGCTTTCTTT. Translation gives CASSYRTGSAFF.

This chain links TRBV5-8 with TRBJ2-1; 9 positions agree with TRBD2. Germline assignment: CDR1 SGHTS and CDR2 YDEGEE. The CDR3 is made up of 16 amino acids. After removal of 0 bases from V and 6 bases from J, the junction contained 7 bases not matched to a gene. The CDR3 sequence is CASSLGLAARGNEQFF. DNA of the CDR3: TGTGCCAGCAGCTTGGGACTAGCGGCCAGAGGCAATGAGCAGTTCTTC.

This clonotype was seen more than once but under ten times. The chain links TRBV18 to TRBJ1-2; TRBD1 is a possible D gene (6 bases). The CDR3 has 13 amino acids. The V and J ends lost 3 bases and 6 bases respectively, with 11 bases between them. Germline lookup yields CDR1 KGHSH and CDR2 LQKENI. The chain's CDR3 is CASSPVQGNGYTF. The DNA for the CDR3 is TGTGCCAGCTCACCCGTCCAGGGGAATGGCTACACCTTC. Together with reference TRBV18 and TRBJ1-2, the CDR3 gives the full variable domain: NAGVMQNPRHLVRRRGQEARLRCSPMKGHSHVYWYRQLPEEGLKFMVYLQKENIIDESGMPKERFSAEFPKEGPSILRIQQVVRGDSAAYFCASSPVQGNGYTFGSGTRLTVV.

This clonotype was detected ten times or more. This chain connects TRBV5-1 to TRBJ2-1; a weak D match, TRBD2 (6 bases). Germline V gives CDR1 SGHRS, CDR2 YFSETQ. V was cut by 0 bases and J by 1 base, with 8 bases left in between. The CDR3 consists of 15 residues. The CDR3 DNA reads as TGCGCCAGCAGCTTGGTGCGGGATTCCTACAATGAGCAGTTCTTC. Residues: CASSLVRDSYNEQFF.

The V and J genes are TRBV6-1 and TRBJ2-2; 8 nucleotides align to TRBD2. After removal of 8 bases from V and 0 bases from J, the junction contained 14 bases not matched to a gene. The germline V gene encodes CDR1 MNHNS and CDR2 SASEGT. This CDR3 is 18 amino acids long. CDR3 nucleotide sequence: TGTGCCAGCTCGGGTTCCCAAACTAGCGGAACGAACACCGGGGAGCTGTTTTTT. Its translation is CASSGSQTSGTNTGELFF.

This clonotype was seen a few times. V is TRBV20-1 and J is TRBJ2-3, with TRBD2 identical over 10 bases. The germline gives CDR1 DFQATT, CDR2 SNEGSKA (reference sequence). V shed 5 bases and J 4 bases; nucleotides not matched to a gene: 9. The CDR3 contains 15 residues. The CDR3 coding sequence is TGCAGTGCTCCAGGAGCGGGAGGGGAGGCAGATACGCAGTATTTT. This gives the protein CSAPGAGGEADTQYF.

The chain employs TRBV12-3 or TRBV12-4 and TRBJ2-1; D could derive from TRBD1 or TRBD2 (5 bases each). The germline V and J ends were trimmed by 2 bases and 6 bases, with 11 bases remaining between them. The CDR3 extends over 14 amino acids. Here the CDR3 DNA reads TGTGCCAGCAGTTTAATGCAGGGACCCAATGAGCAGTTCTTC. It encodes CASSLMQGPNEQFF.

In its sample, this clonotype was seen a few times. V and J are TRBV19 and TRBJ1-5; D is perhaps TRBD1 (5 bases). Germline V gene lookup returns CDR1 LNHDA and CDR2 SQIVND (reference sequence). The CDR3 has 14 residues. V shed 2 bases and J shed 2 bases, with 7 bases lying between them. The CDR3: CASSIRGGNQPQHF. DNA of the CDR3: TGTGCCAGTAGTATAAGGGGCGGCAATCAGCCCCAGCATTTT.

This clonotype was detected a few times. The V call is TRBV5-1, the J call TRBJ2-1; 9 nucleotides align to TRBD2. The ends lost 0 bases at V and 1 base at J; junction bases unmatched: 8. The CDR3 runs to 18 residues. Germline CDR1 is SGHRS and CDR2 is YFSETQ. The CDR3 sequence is CASSLDVREGRSYNEQFF. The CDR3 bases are TGCGCCAGCAGCTTGGATGTGCGGGAGGGCCGGTCCTACAATGAGCAGTTCTTC.

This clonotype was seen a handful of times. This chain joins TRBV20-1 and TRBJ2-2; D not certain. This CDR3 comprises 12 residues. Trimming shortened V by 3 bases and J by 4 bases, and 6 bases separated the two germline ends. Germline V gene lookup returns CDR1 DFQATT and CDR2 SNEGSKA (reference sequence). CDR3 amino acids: CSASDSTGELFF. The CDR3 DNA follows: TGCAGTGCTAGTGACTCCACCGGGGAGCTGTTTTTT.

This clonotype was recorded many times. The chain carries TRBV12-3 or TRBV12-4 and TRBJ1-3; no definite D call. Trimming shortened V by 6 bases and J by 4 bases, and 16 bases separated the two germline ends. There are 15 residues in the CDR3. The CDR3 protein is CASRRLSTSGNTIYF. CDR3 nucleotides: TGTGCCAGCAGGCGACTTTCTACGTCCGGAAACACCATATATTTT.

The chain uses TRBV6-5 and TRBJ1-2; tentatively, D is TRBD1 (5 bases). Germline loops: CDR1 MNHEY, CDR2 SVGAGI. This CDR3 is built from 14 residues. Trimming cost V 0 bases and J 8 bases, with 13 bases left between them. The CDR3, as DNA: TGTGCCAGCAGTTACTCGCGAGGGGTGAGCGGCTACACCTTC. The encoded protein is CASSYSRGVSGYTF.

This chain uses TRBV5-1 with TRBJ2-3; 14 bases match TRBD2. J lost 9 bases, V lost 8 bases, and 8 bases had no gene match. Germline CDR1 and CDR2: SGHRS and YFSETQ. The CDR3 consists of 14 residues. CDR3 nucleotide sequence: TGCGCCAGTGGGACTAGCGGGAGTTTGGAAACGCAGTATTTT. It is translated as CASGTSGSLETQYF.

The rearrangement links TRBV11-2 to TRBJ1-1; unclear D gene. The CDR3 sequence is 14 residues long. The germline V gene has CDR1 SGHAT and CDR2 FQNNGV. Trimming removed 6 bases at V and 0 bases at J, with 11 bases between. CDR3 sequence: CASRHAALNTEAFF. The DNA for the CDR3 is TGTGCCAGCAGGCATGCGGCTCTGAACACTGAAGCTTTCTTT.

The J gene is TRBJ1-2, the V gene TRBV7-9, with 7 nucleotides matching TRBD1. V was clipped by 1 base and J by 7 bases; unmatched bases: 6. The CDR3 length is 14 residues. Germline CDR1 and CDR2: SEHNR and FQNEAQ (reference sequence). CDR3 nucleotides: TGTGCCAGCAGCTTAGGGGTACAGGGGCCTGGCTACACCTTC. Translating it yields CASSLGVQGPGYTF.

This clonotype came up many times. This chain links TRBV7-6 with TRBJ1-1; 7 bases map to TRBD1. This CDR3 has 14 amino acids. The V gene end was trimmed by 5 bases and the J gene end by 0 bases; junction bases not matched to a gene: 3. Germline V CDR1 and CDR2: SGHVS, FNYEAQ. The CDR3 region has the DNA TGTGCCAGCAGCCCGACAGGGCTGAACACTGAAGCTTTCTTT. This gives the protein CASSPTGLNTEAFF. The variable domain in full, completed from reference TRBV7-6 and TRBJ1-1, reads GAGVSQSPRYKVTKRGQDVALRCDPISGHVSLYWYRQALGQGPEFLTYFNYEAQQDKSGLPNDRFSAERPEGSISTLTIQRTEQRDSAMYRCASSPTGLNTEAFFGQGTRLTVV.

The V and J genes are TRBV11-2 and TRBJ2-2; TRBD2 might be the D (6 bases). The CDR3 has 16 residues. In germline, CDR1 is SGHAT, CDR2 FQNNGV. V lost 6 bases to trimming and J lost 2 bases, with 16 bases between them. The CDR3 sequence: CASRSGLMKNTGELFF. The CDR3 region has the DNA TGTGCCAGCAGATCGGGACTCATGAAAAACACCGGGGAGCTGTTTTTT. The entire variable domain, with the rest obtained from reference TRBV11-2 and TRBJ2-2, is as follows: EAGVAQSPRYKIIEKRQSVAFWCNPISGHATLYWYQQILGQGPKLLIQFQNNGVVDDSQLPKDRFSAERLKGVDSTLKIQPAKLEDSAVYLCASRSGLMKNTGELFFGEGSRLTVL.

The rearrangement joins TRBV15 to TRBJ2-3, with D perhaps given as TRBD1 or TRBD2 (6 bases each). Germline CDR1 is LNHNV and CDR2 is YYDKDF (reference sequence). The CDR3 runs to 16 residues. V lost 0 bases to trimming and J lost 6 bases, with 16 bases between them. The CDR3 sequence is CATSRDGRGGYDTQYF. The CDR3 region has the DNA TGTGCCACCAGCAGAGATGGGAGAGGGGGGTACGATACGCAGTATTTT.

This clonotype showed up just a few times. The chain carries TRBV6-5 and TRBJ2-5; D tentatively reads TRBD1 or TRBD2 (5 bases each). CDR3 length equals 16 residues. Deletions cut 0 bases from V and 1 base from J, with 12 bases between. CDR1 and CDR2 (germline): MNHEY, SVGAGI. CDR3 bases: TGTGCCAGCAGTTACTCGGGGCCGGGATCCCAAGAGACCCAGTACTTC. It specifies CASSYSGPGSQETQYF.